This T cell receptor (beta chain) emerged from a study of OX40 agonist ivuxolimab in advanced cancers. The overall study: The drug used for patients, ivuxolimab, was an agonistic anti-OX40 (CD134) antibody.

The V end lost 0 bases, the J end lost 4 bases, and 7 bases lay between the germline ends. Germline CDR1 and CDR2: SGHRS and YFSETQ. This CDR3 is 14 amino acids long. Clones were read by immunoSEQ multiplex PCR, and TCRdb kept only the in-frame ones, dropping some. In the table there are roughly 38,000 clones, 85% of which are singletons. Study-wide results and caveats: The study observed clonal expansion of CD4+ and CD8+ blood T cells by week 6 at 0.1 to 3.0 mg/kg. On average, CD8+ T cells showed a greater number of expanded clones than CD4+. Antigen targets of the expanded peripheral T cells went undetermined.

To note about this clone: Its antigen is unidentified.

V gene TRBV5-1 combines with J gene TRBJ2-2; D may be TRBD2 (5 bases). This clonotype originated in an adult with an advanced solid tumor such as melanoma, head and neck, liver or kidney cancer. The starting material was CD4+ or CD8+ T cells sorted from blood, obtained in a trial of the OX40 agonist ivuxolimab. The CDR3 is CASSLVAGTGELFF. CDR3 sequence (DNA): TGCGCCAGCAGCTTGGTGGCGGGCACCGGGGAGCTGTTTTTT.